The 27 T cell receptor beta chains in this list originate from one sample, sequenced in a study of T cell repertoires in cytomegalovirus infection (dated by TCRdb to 2018 to 2020). Sequenced on an Illumina HiSeq 1500. TCRdb itself trimmed the public reads at Q25 with fastp, ran MiXCR and retained productive beta chains. When rows share a CDR3 protein, they turn into one entry using the most common DNA and genes. The sample table holds approximately 300,000 distinct CDR3 sequences, of which 25% to 35% were seen once. In total, the top ten clones hold approximately 20% of the sample. The antigens these receptors bind are not known. Taken with the paper, the label for treatment or condition translates to: in vitro stimulation with specific CMV peptide epitopes to enrich CMV-specific T cells. The sequencing here drew on cultured PBMCs, taken from culture after CMV antigen stimulation. All receptors derive from a human donor in good health (CMV status not recorded). Some clones in this sample may be carry-over from other donors' samples.

This clonotype has a handful of counts. The chain is built from TRBV18 and TRBJ2-7; D not certain. Germline V CDR1 and CDR2: KGHSH, LQKENI. The CDR3 length is 12 residues. V shed 4 bases and J shed 2 bases, with 6 bases lying between them. The CDR3 reads CASSQRTYEQYF. The CDR3 coding sequence is TGTGCCAGCTCACAGAGGACCTACGAGCAGTACTTC.

The sample holds a few counts of this clonotype. The J gene is TRBJ2-1, the V gene TRBV7-8, with 9 bases that match TRBD1. J was trimmed by 9 bases and V by 7 bases; bases with no gene match: 10. Germline V gene sequence: CDR1 SGHVS, CDR2 FQNEAQ. The CDR3 consists of 14 residues. CDR3 loop: CASNLAQGAGEQFF. For the CDR3, the DNA is TGTGCCAGCAACCTAGCACAGGGGGCGGGTGAGCAGTTCTTC.

This clonotype was seen only a few times. This chain joins TRBV7-7 and TRBJ2-2, with 8 bases fitting TRBD1. The J segment lost 7 bases and the V segment lost 5 bases, leaving 6 bases of the junction unmatched. The CDR3 runs to 14 residues. Looked up from germline, CDR1 is SSHAT and CDR2 is FNYEAQ (reference sequence). This chain's CDR3 is CASSPDRAVGELFF. CDR3 DNA: TGTGCCAGCAGCCCGGACAGGGCGGTCGGGGAGCTGTTTTTT. Looking up the rest from reference TRBV7-7 and TRBJ2-2 gives the full variable domain: GAGVSQSPRYKVTKRGQDVTLRCDPISSHATLYWYQQALGQGPEFLTYFNYEAQPDKSGLPSDRFSAERPEGSISTLTIQRTEQRDSAMYRCASSPDRAVGELFFGEGSRLTVL.

This clonotype was found a few times. The V gene is TRBV6-1, the J gene TRBJ2-1; the D call may be TRBD1 or TRBD2 (5 bases each). With 7 bases removed from V and 4 bases from J, the gap between germline ends came to 14 bases. Germline V gives CDR1 MNHNS, CDR2 SASEGT. CDR3 length equals 14 residues. Here the CDR3 reads CASMRGLTYNEQFF. The CDR3 DNA reads as TGTGCCAGCATGAGGGGCCTCACTTACAATGAGCAGTTCTTC.

This clonotype turned up a few times. V gene TRBV11-1 combines with J gene TRBJ2-3; 8 positions agree with TRBD2. Germline V CDR1 and CDR2: SGHAT, FQDESV (reference sequence). The CDR3 runs 14 residues. With V trimmed by 2 bases and J by 14 bases, 12 bases remained unmatched. Written as DNA, the CDR3 is TGTGCCAGCAGCTTAACACTAGCGGAAGGGTCGGGGTATTTT. Its translation is CASSLTLAEGSGYF. The complete variable domain, with remaining parts taken from reference TRBV11-1 and TRBJ2-3, reads EAEVAQSPRYKITEKSQAVAFWCDPISGHATLYWYRQILGQGPELLVQFQDESVVDDSQLPKDRFSAERLKGVDSTLKIQPAELGDSAMYLCASSLTLAEGSGYFGPGTRLTVL.

V usage is TRBV7-2 and J usage is TRBJ1-6; TRBD1 aligns across 7 bases. The junction had 7 bases not matched to a gene; V was cut back by 1 base and J by 10 bases. This CDR3 is built from 15 residues. Germline V gives CDR1 SGHTA, CDR2 FQGNSA. CDR3 region: CASSLEGRGLSPLHF. In DNA, the CDR3 is TGTGCCAGCAGCTTAGAAGGCAGGGGGTTATCACCCCTCCACTTT.

J is TRBJ2-2 and V is TRBV29-1; maybe TRBD1 (6 bases). The CDR3 runs to 14 residues. The V and J ends lost 5 bases and 4 bases respectively, with 14 bases between them. The germline V gene has CDR1 SQVTM and CDR2 ANQGSEA. This chain's CDR3 is CSVRDRLSTGELFF. In nucleotides, the CDR3 is TGCAGCGTTCGAGACAGGTTGAGCACCGGGGAGCTGTTTTTT.

The chain joins TRBV28 to TRBJ1-5; D might be TRBD1 (5 bases). This CDR3 has 15 residues. The V end lost 7 bases, the J end lost 2 bases, and 15 bases lay between the germline ends. Germline V gives CDR1 MDHEN, CDR2 SYDVKM. The CDR3 nucleotides are TGTGCCAGCACCCTCGGGGGGTTGGGCAATCAGCCCCAGCATTTT. It specifies CASTLGGLGNQPQHF. Together with reference TRBV28 and TRBJ1-5, the CDR3 gives the full variable domain: DVKVTQSSRYLVKRTGEKVFLECVQDMDHENMFWYRQDPGLGLRLIYFSYDVKMKEKGDIPEGYSVSREKKERFSLILESASTNQTSMYLCASTLGGLGNQPQHFGDGTRLSIL.

V and J are TRBV27 and TRBJ1-1; 9 bases are a match to TRBD1. In germline, CDR1 is MNHEY, CDR2 SMNVEV (reference sequence). CDR3 length equals 14 residues. V shed 7 bases and J 6 bases; nucleotides not matched to a gene: 9. This CDR3 is CASTPTGGWPEAFF. In DNA, the CDR3 is TGTGCCAGCACCCCCACAGGGGGCTGGCCTGAAGCTTTCTTT.

The chain joins TRBV7-3 to TRBJ1-1; D is perhaps TRBD1 (5 bases). The V gene lost 5 bases and the J gene lost 1 base, with 8 bases spanning the gap. The germline gives CDR1 SGHTA, CDR2 FQGTGA. The CDR3 spans 13 residues. The CDR3 nucleotides are TGTGCCAGCAGCCCAGGGTGGAACACTGAAGCTTTCTTT. Protein product: CASSPGWNTEAFF.

This clonotype turned up a few times. The V and J genes are TRBV7-3 and TRBJ1-1; the D gene is possibly TRBD1 (5 bases). The CDR3 contains 15 residues. The germline V and J ends were trimmed by 1 base and 3 bases, with 12 bases remaining between them. Germline V gene lookup returns CDR1 SGHTA and CDR2 FQGTGA. The CDR3 sequence: CASSLIRGAHTEAFF. The DNA for the CDR3 is TGTGCCAGCAGCTTAATAAGAGGGGCGCACACTGAAGCTTTCTTT.

At least ten counts were recorded for this clonotype. This chain links TRBV7-2 with TRBJ2-5, with 11 positions matching TRBD1. V was clipped by 6 bases and J by 4 bases; unmatched bases: 4. Germline V CDR1 and CDR2: SGHTA, FQGNSA. The CDR3 totals 14 residues. The CDR3 sequence is CASSSGQGGETQYF. The CDR3 DNA reads as TGTGCCAGCAGTTCGGGACAGGGGGGAGAGACCCAGTACTTC.

This clonotype was counted between two and nine times. The chain is built from TRBV19 and TRBJ2-1, with TRBD2 as a possible D gene (6 bases). Per germline, CDR1 LNHDA and CDR2 SQIVND (reference sequence). The V end lost 4 bases, the J end lost 2 bases, and 9 bases lay between the germline ends. The CDR3 runs 14 residues. The CDR3 DNA follows: TGTGCCAGTAGTAAACTAGCTCCCTACAATGAGCAGTTCTTC. Its protein is CASSKLAPYNEQFF.

The chain links TRBV4-2 to TRBJ2-2; possible D gene TRBD2, 6 bases. This CDR3 has 13 residues. Germline CDR1 and CDR2: LGHNA and YNFKEQ. Trimming removed 0 bases from V and 8 bases from J, with 7 bases in between. CDR3 loop: CASSQEGRGELFF. The CDR3 region has the DNA TGTGCCAGCAGCCAAGAAGGGAGGGGGGAGCTGTTTTTT.

The chain uses TRBV3-1 and TRBJ1-2, with unresolved D. There are 10 residues in the CDR3. CDR1 and CDR2 from the germline V gene are LGHDT and YNNKEL (reference sequence). Deletions cut 7 bases from V and 10 bases from J, with 10 bases between. CDR3 region: CASNLSDYTF. The DNA for the CDR3 is TGTGCCAGCAACCTAAGCGACTACACCTTC.

This sequence joins TRBV27 and TRBJ2-7, with a weak D call TRBD1 (6 bases). Germline V gene data show CDR1 as MNHEY and CDR2 as SMNVEV (reference sequence). V lost 0 bases to trimming and J lost 2 bases, with 11 bases between them. The CDR3 covers 15 residues. The CDR3 DNA is TGTGCCAGCAGTTTATCCCTAGGGGGAACCTACGAGCAGTACTTC. Residues: CASSLSLGGTYEQYF.

In this sample, this clonotype turned up a few times. The V call is TRBV2, the J call TRBJ2-1; unclear D gene. CDR3 length: 12 amino acids. V lost 6 bases to trimming and J lost 8 bases, with 11 bases between them. Per the germline V gene, CDR1 is SNHLY and CDR2 is FYNNEI. CDR3 protein: CASRYSWDEQFF. The CDR3 bases are TGTGCCAGCAGGTACTCTTGGGATGAGCAGTTCTTC.

This clonotype was counted a few times. This chain joins TRBV28 and TRBJ1-5, with no clear D. The V and J ends lost 2 bases and 5 bases respectively, with 16 bases between them. The CDR3 extends over 16 amino acids. In germline, CDR1 is MDHEN, CDR2 SYDVKM. CDR3 DNA sequence: TGTGCCAGCAGTTTAAATCCAGGAAACGTGTATCAGCCCCAGCATTTT. Its protein is CASSLNPGNVYQPQHF.

This clonotype was seen a few times. V is TRBV9 and J is TRBJ1-2; weak D call: TRBD1 (5 bases). Trimming pared 3 bases from V and 4 bases from J, leaving 25 bases between. The CDR3 is 18 residues long. Germline V gives CDR1 SGDLS, CDR2 YYNGEE. CDR3 amino acids: CASSAILGVSGSGYGYTF. The DNA of the CDR3 is TGTGCCAGCAGCGCGATTTTGGGGGTTTCGGGGTCCGGCTATGGCTACACCTTC.

This chain uses TRBV10-3 with TRBJ2-1; D is perhaps TRBD2 (6 bases). Trimming left V 5 bases short and J 0 bases short, with 11 bases between. The CDR3 spans 15 residues. Germline V lookup: CDR1 ENHRY, CDR2 SYGVKD. The CDR3 DNA is TGTGCCATCAGTTCCTTCGGGAGCTCCTACAATGAGCAGTTCTTC. Its translation: CAISSFGSSYNEQFF.

This clonotype occurred a few times. The chain uses TRBV6-1 and TRBJ1-4; no reliable D call. CDR1 is MNHNS, CDR2 SASEGT, per germline. The CDR3 extends over 14 amino acids. Trimming stripped 7 bases from V and 6 bases from J, with 15 bases between. The CDR3 coding sequence is TGTGCCAGCACCCCACGGATCCCTGATGAAAAACTGTTTTTT. Translated, it gives CASTPRIPDEKLFF.

The V and J genes are TRBV6-1 and TRBJ1-1, with D perhaps matching TRBD1 (6 bases). Trimming pared 6 bases from V and 7 bases from J, leaving 12 bases between. Germline loops: CDR1 MNHNS, CDR2 SASEGT. The CDR3 is 12 residues long. The CDR3 sequence: CASRTGTLEAFF. DNA of the CDR3: TGTGCCAGCAGGACGGGGACACTTGAAGCTTTCTTT.

The J gene is TRBJ2-5, the V gene TRBV29-1; 8 bases fit TRBD1. J gave up 6 bases and V 7 bases, and 25 bases lay outside the gene matches. This CDR3 contains 18 residues. Germline loops: CDR1 SQVTM, CDR2 ANQGSEA. For the CDR3, the DNA is TGCAGCGCCGAAGGGTTGACAGGGGCTGGTTTGCCCCCTCAGACCCAGTACTTC. It is translated as CSAEGLTGAGLPPQTQYF.

This clonotype was observed a few times. The chain combines TRBV7-6 with TRBJ1-3; D remains ambiguous. The CDR3 sequence is 15 residues long. Trimming cost V 1 base and J 0 bases, with 7 bases left between them. Per the germline V gene, CDR1 is SGHVS and CDR2 is FNYEAQ. In DNA form, the CDR3 reads TGTGCCAGCAGCTTAGATGGCAGCTCTGGAAACACCATATATTTT. Amino acids: CASSLDGSSGNTIYF.

CDR3 residues: CAISSQGVEAYGYTF. CDR3 sequence (DNA): TGTGCCATCAGTTCCCAGGGGGTAGAAGCTTATGGCTACACCTTC. V is TRBV10-3 and J is TRBJ1-2, with 7 bases lining up with TRBD1. The CDR3 extends over 15 amino acids. Losses at the gene ends were 5 bases for V and 5 bases for J; bases not matched to a gene: 11. From germline, CDR1 is ENHRY and CDR2 SYGVKD.

This clonotype was seen a few times. The chain employs TRBV12-3 or TRBV12-4 and TRBJ2-1, with 9 bases aligning to TRBD2. V gave up 6 bases and J gave up 4 bases; unmatched junction bases: 10. CDR3 length: 16 residues. This chain's CDR3 is CASSPNVAGAYNEQFF. The CDR3 bases are TGTGCCAGCAGCCCAAACGTAGCGGGGGCTTACAATGAGCAGTTCTTC.

The chain has TRBV2 and TRBJ2-7; D uncertain. The length of the CDR3 is 13 residues. Trimming stripped 10 bases from V and 6 bases from J, with 19 bases between. In germline, CDR1 is SNHLY, CDR2 FYNNEI. The CDR3 coding sequence is TGTGCCATCCGAGGTGGTGAGTGGAGCGAGCAGTACTTC. This encodes CAIRGGEWSEQYF.